Here is one T cell receptor (beta chain) with its context. Its antigen is undetermined. From the multiplex PCR reads, TCRdb called clonotypes with MiXCR, one entry per CDR3 protein. The repertoire includes 150,000 to 200,000 distinct CDR3 sequences, roughly 29% of them detected once, and roughly 4% sits in the top ten. These data come from a study of breast tumors, draining lymph nodes, adjacent tissues. This CDR3 has 12 residues. Germline loops: CDR1 SGHTS, CDR2 YDEGEE. V was clipped by 3 bases and J by 6 bases, with 9 bases between them. Study results and caveats: Tumors had less TCR diversity than lymph nodes, more than nontumor tissue. Most tumor T cells seemingly derive from lymph node, then expand in tumor. Compared with basal-like, luminal-like tumors shared significantly more repertoire with nontumor tissue.

Samples came from axillary lymph nodes draining the breast cancer. Sequencing used axillary lymph node tissue. The rearrangement uses TRBV5-8 and TRBJ1-2, with unresolved D. The receptor's source is a female donor with breast cancer. Some clones in this sample may be carry-over from other donors' samples. In DNA, the CDR3 is TGTGCCAGCAGCTCCACAATCAATGGCTACACCTTC. Residues: CASSSTINGYTF.